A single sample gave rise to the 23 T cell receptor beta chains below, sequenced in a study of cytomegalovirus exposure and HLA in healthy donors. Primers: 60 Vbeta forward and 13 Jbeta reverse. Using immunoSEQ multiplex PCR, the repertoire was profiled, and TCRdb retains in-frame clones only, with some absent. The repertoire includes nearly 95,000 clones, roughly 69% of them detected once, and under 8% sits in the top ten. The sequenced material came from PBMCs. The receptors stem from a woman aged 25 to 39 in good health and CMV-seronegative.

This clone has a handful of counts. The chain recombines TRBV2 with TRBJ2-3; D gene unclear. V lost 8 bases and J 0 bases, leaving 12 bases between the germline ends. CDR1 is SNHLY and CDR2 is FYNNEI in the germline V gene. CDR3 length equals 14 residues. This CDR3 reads CASFRQPSTDTQYF. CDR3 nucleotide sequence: TGTGCCAGCTTCAGGCAGCCTAGCACAGATACGCAGTATTTT.

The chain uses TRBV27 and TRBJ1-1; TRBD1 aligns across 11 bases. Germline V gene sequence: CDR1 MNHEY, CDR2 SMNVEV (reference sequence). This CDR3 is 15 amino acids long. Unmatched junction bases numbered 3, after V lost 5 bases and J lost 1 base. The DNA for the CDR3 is TGTGCCAGCAGTCAGGACAGGGGGCCGAACACTGAAGCTTTCTTT. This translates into CASSQDRGPNTEAFF.

The CDR3 DNA reads TGTGCCAGTAGTGCCCAGGGGACATCTGGAAACACCATATATTTT. It encodes CASSAQGTSGNTIYF. The V call is TRBV19, the J call TRBJ1-3, with a weak D call TRBD1 (6 bases). CDR3 length: 15 residues. V lost 5 bases and J 1 base, leaving 12 bases between the germline ends. Germline V lookup: CDR1 LNHDA, CDR2 SQIVND (reference sequence). The variable domain in full, with the rest retrieved from reference TRBV19 and TRBJ1-3, is DGGITQSPKYLFRKEGQNVTLSCEQNLNHDAMYWYRQDPGQGLRLIYYSQIVNDFQKGDIAEGYSVSREKKESFPLTVTSAQKNPTAFYLCASSAQGTSGNTIYFGEGSWLTVV.

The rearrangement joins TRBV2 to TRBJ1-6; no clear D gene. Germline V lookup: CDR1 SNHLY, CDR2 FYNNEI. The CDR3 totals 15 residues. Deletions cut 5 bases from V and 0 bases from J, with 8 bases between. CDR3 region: CASSSYGSYNSPLHF. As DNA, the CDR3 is TGTGCCAGCAGTAGTTACGGCTCCTATAATTCACCCCTCCACTTT.

CDR3 sequence: CASSQEGPWAGSPLHF. CDR3 nucleotides: TGTGCCAGCAGCCAAGAGGGGCCGTGGGCAGGATCACCCCTCCACTTT. The gene calls are TRBV14 and TRBJ1-6; D is possibly TRBD1 (5 bases). Germline CDR1 and CDR2: SGHDN and FVKESK. The ends were cut back, 0 bases at V and 10 bases at J, with 16 bases in the middle. The CDR3 loop spans 16 amino acids.

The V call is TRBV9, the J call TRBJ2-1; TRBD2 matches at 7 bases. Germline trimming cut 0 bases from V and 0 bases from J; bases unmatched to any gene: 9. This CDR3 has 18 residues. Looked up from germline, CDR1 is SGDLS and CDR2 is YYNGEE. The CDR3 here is CASSVATGRGSSYNEQFF. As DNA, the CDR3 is TGTGCCAGCAGCGTAGCTACCGGGCGGGGGAGCTCCTACAATGAGCAGTTCTTC.

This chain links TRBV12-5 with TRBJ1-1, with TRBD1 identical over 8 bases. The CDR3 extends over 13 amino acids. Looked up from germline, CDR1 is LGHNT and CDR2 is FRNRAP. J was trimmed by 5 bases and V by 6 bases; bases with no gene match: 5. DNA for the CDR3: TGTGCTAGTGGGCAAGACAGGGGAACTGAAGCTTTCTTT. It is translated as CASGQDRGTEAFF.

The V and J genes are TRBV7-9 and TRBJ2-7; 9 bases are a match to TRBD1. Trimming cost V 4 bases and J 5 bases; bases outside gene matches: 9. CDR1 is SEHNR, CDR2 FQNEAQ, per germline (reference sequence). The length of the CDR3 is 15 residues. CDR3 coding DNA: TGTGCCAGCAGCTCGACGGGACAGGGTTTCAACGAGCAGTACTTC. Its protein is CASSSTGQGFNEQYF.

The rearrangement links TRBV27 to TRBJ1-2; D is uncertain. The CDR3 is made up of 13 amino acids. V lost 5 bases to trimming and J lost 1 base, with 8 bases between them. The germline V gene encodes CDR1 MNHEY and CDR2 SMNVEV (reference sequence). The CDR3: CASSEGFNYGYTF. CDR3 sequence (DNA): TGTGCCAGCAGTGAGGGATTTAACTATGGCTACACCTTC.

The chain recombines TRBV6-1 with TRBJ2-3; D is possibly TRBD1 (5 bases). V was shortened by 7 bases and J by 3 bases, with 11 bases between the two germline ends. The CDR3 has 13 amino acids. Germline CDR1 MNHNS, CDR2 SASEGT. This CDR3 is CASTGRATDTQYF. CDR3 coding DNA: TGTGCCAGCACCGGCAGGGCAACAGATACGCAGTATTTT.

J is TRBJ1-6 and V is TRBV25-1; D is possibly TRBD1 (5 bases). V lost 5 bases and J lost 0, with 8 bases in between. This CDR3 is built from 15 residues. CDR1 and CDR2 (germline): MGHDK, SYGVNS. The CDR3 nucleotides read TGTGCCAGCAGTCGGGGGAGCTCCTATAATTCACCCCTCCACTTT. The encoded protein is CASSRGSSYNSPLHF. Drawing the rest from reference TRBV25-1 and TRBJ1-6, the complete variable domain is EADIYQTPRYLVIGTGKKITLECSQTMGHDKMYWYQQDPGMELHLIHYSYGVNSTEKGDLSSESTVSRIRTEHFPLTLESARPSHTSQYLCASSRGSSYNSPLHFGNGTRLTVT.

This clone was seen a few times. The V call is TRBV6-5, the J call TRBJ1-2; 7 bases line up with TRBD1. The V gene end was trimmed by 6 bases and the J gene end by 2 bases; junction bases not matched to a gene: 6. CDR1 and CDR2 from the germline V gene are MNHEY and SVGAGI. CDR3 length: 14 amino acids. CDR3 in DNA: TGTGCCAGCAGCCCCGGGACAGAGAACTATGGCTACACCTTC. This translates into CASSPGTENYGYTF.

The CDR3 sequence: CASSLETGQGYEQYF. CDR3 nucleotides: TGTGCCAGCAGCTTAGAGACGGGACAGGGGTACGAGCAGTACTTC. The chain combines TRBV11-2 with TRBJ2-7; 10 nucleotides match TRBD1. The CDR3 covers 15 residues. V lost 0 bases, J lost 4 bases, and 3 bases stayed unmatched. Germline CDR1 and CDR2: SGHAT and FQNNGV.

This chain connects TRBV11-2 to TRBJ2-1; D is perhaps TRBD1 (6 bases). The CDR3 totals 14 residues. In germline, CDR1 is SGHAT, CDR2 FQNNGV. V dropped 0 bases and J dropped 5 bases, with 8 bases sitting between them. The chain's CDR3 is CASSLDYRDNEQFF. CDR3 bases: TGTGCCAGCAGCTTAGATTACAGGGACAATGAGCAGTTCTTC.

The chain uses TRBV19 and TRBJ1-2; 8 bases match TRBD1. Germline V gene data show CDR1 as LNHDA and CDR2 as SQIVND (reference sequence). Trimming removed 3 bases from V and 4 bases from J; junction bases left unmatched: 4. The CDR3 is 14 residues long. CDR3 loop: CASSITGGTYGYTF. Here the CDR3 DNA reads TGTGCCAGTAGTATTACAGGGGGGACCTATGGCTACACCTTC.

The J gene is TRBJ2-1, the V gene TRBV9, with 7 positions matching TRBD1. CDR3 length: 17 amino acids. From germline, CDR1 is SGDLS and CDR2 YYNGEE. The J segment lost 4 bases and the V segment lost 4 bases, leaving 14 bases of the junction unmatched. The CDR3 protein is CASSLGGELIGYNEQFF. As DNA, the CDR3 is TGTGCCAGCAGCCTAGGGGGCGAACTAATTGGGTACAATGAGCAGTTCTTC.

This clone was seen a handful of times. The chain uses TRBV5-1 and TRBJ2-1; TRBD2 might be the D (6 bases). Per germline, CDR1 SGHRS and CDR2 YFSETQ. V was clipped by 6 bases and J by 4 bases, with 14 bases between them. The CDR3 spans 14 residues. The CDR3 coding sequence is TGCGCCAGCACGGAAGGGGCGGGGTACAATGAGCAGTTCTTC. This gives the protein CASTEGAGYNEQFF.

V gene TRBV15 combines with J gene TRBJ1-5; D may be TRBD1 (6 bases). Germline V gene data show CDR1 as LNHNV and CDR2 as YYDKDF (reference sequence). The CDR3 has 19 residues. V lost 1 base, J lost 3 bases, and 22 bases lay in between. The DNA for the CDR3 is TGTGCCACCAGCAGAGGTTTCTGGCTTGGGGGCCCTAACAATCAGCCCCAGCATTTT. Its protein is CATSRGFWLGGPNNQPQHF. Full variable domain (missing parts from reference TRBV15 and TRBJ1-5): DAMVIQNPRYQVTQFGKPVTLSCSQTLNHNVMYWYQQKSSQAPKLLFHYYDKDFNNEADTPDNFQSRRPNTSFCFLDIRSPGLGDTAMYLCATSRGFWLGGPNNQPQHFGDGTRLSIL.

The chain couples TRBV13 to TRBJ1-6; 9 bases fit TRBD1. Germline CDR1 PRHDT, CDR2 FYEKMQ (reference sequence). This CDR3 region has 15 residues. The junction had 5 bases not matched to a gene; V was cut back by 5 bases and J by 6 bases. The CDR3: CASSMGQGGNSPLHF. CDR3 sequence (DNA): TGTGCCAGCAGCATGGGACAGGGAGGTAATTCACCCCTCCACTTT.

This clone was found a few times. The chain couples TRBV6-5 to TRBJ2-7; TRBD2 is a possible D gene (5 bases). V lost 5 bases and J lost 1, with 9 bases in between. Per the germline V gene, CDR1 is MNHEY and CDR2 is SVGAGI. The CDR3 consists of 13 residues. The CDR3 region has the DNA TGTGCCAGCAGTGAGGGCCTATCCTACGAGCAGTACTTC. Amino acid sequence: CASSEGLSYEQYF.

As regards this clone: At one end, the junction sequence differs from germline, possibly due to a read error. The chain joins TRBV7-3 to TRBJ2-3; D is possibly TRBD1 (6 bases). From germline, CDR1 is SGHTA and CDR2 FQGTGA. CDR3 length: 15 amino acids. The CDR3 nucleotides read TGTGCCAGCAGCTCCCCGTCCAGGGGCACAGATGCGCAGTATTTT. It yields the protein CASSSPSRGTDAQYF.

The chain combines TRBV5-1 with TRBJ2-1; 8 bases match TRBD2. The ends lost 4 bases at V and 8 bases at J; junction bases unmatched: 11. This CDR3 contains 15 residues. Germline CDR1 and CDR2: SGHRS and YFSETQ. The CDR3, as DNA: TGCGCCAGCAGCCCCCGTGACGGGGGGGCGCATGAGCAGTTCTTC. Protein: CASSPRDGGAHEQFF.

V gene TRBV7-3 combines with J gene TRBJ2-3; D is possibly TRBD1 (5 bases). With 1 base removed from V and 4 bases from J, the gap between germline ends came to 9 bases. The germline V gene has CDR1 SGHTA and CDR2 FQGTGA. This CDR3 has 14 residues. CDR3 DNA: TGTGCCAGCAGCTTAAGCGTGGGGCCAGATACGCAGTATTTT. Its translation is CASSLSVGPDTQYF.